The clone carrying this T cell receptor (beta chain) was seen many times. Antigen unknown. From the germline J gene comes the end of the CDR3, since the read stops 3 residues before it. This sample is part of a study of T cell clonality in common variable immunodeficiency. The V gene's germline CDR1 is SGHAT and CDR2 FQNNGV. Trimming removed 3 bases from V and 7 bases from J, with 10 bases in between. The CDR3 consists of 13 residues. Assay used: immunoSEQ multiplex PCR; TCRdb lists only in-frame clones, some missing. This sample carries some 40,000 clones and no singletons, and approximately 0.68% goes to the top ten. Points from the study as a whole: CVID subjects had higher TCRbeta clonality than healthy controls, most marked in about a third. What drives increased CVID clonality needs T cell subpopulation sequencing. CVID subjects shared fewer TCRbeta clones than healthy controls did.

The sample consisted of peripheral blood mononuclear cells. The chain recombines TRBV11-2 with TRBJ2-1, with a tentative D call TRBD1 (5 bases). The sequence was collected from a person aged 18 to 75 in good health. The DNA read from the CDR3 is TGTGCCAGCAGCTTCCCCAGGGTGAATGAG. It yields the protein CASSFPRVNE. The full CDR3 reads CASSFPRVNEQFF.